Sequencing of this T cell receptor (beta chain) was carried out in a study of OX40 agonist ivuxolimab in advanced cancers. Study-wide background: The dose-escalation cohort was around 83% male, with a mean age of around 54 years, ranging about 23 to 90. One patient with hepatocellular carcinoma and two with cutaneous melanoma, three in all, had partial responses.

Only in-frame clones appear in the TCRdb table, and some are missing; sequencing was by immunoSEQ multiplex PCR. The sample has under 85,000 clones, around 90% seen once. To note about this clone: Its antigen is as yet unknown.

Findings of the study overall: The CD4+ and CD8+ T cells in the blood had expanded clonally by week 6 at 0.1 to 3.0 mg/kg.

The specimen was CD4+ or CD8+ T cells sorted from blood, collected in a trial of the OX40 agonist ivuxolimab. The source of this sequence is an adult with an advanced solid tumor such as melanoma, head and neck, liver or kidney cancer.

The CDR3 DNA follows: TGCGCCAGCAGCCAAGAAGCAGGGGGGGATACGCAGTATTTT. Translating it yields CASSQEAGGDTQYF. V gene TRBV4-3 combines with J gene TRBJ2-3, with D possibly being TRBD1 (7 bases). The V gene lost 0 bases and the J gene lost 6 bases, with 10 bases spanning the gap. This CDR3 comprises 14 residues. The germline gives CDR1 LGHNA, CDR2 YSLEER.